This TCR beta chain was profiled in a study of human T cells and chemical hapten exposure (dated by TCRdb to the early 2020s). For the study in its entirety: For sensitization, 2% DPC in acetone was applied to a 2 cm by 2 cm area of upper inner arm skin. Blood for TCR sequencing was provided by twenty-nine alopecia patients at one to four time points (pre-sensitization, 2, 6 and 24 weeks). Patch testing was performed on the upper back with Finn chambers containing 0.01% DPC, and the patch tests were scored after 6 days according to International Contact Dermatitis Research Group standards. Throughout the roughly 24-week study period, patients were also given weekly therapeutic DPC doses on the scalp. Most of the patients in the cohort were female, and the cohort covered alopecia areata with under or over 50% scalp involvement, alopecia totalis and alopecia universalis. This study followed changes in the peripheral blood TCR repertoire in vivo during primary and secondary sensitization of alopecia patients to the hapten diphenylcyclopropenone (DPC). Libraries were combined into a pool for sequencing, and differences in TCR yield between samples came mainly from small differences in library volumes within the pool. Blood samples were taken from patients before sensitization (week 0) and then at 2, 6 and about 24 weeks after DPC sensitization. Broader findings and caveats from the paper: After repeated subsampling, changes were observed in the strength of the expansion versus patch-test correlation and in the threshold at which the correlation became significant. The number of PT1 expanded TCRs positively correlated with patch test score, significant at thresholds 8, 16 and 32 but not 4. DPC sensitization did not change how many TCRs were above 1 in 1000 frequency, and no evidence was found of alterations in global repertoire structure. Because all patients had alopecia, a presumed autoimmune disease, the immune response of the patients might differ from that of healthy individuals. Compared with pre-sensitization or healthy control sets, expanded TCRs formed significantly more large CDR3 similarity clusters, which is consistent with antigen-driven responses.

The time point label here, explained by the study, means: patch test 1, 2 weeks after DPC sensitization. The treatment or condition label, read with the paper, signifies: therapeutic diphenylcyclopropenone sensitization with weekly scalp DPC. At each patch-test visit, blood was drawn before the patch test was applied. To be eligible, patients had to be aged 18 to 70, diagnosed with alopecia and judged suitable for DPC therapy, while pregnant patients were excluded. Total RNA was isolated from unfractionated whole blood collected in Tempus Blood RNA tubes. For this clonotype: The antigen it recognizes is unknown. No clone much larger than this one lies a single base away; base qualities are absent.

Libraries were made using RACE. Instrument on record: NextSeq 500. During library preparation, unique molecular identifiers were attached to individual cDNA molecules so that TCRs could be counted quantitatively and reproducibly. Each blood RNA sample was used to sequence both TCR alpha and TCR beta chains. Turning to the authors' computational methods: Samples had a median of roughly 99,000 TCRs, with a range from roughly 23,224 to 700,000. The Decombinator software suite was used to annotate V, J and CDR3 in the TCR reads. Every sample was subsampled to the same number of TCRs (28,000) for the PS versus PT1 abundance plots. TCRs were defined as expanded if absent before sensitization and observed at least eight times at the 2-week time point. TCRdb reworked the public reads: Q25 trimming with fastp, MiXCR clone assembly, productive beta chains retained. Each record represents a unique CDR3 protein, reported with the most common genes and DNA among its rows. Here the V and J calls rest on TCRdb's processing, not on the authors' analysis. The sample table holds some 380,000 distinct CDR3 sequences, of which 4.8% were seen once. Approximately 2.1% of the sample goes to the ten largest clones.

V loses 6 bases, J loses 0 bases, and the germline ends lie 18 bases apart. The CDR3 starts with the cysteine, ends with the phenylalanine, and has 15 residues. Kept here is only the CDR3 DNA, which spans 45 bases and is read in frame from base 1. The germline V gene (reference sequence) specifies DFQATT as CDR1 and SNEGSKA as CDR2. This TCR came from a woman aged 45-59 years with alopecia areata. Some clones in this sample may be carry-over from other donors' samples. Specimen: whole blood, collected in connection with sensitization to the hapten diphenylcyclopropenone (DPC). Recombination joined TRBV20-1 with TRBJ2-7; the D segment could be TRBD1, given 5 matching bases. The nucleotide sequence reads TGCAGTGCCGACCGACAGCGCCGCAGCTCCTACGAGCAGTACTTC. Translated, it gives CSADRQRRSSYEQYF.